The 24 T cell receptor beta chains below were found in one sample sequenced in a study of blood T cell repertoires in COVID-19. Using immunoSEQ multiplex PCR, the repertoire was profiled, and TCRdb retains in-frame clones only, with some absent. Among hundreds of thousands of clones listed, less than 90% were seen once. Input material: PBMCs or T cells enriched from blood (not recorded which). These receptor sequences come from a woman aged 25 to 39 who had recovered from COVID-19.

The CDR3: CASSIAPGGTGELFF. For the CDR3, the DNA is TGTGCCAGTAGTATAGCCCCGGGAGGGACCGGGGAGCTGTTTTTT. V gene TRBV19 combines with J gene TRBJ2-2, with 8 bases that match TRBD2. The length of the CDR3 is 15 residues. Trimming cost V 1 base and J 5 bases; bases outside gene matches: 3. The germline gives CDR1 LNHDA, CDR2 SQIVND (reference sequence).

The chain combines TRBV6-5 with TRBJ2-3; 7 positions match TRBD2. Germline CDR1 and CDR2: MNHEY and SVGAGI. The CDR3 consists of 15 residues. With V trimmed by 1 base and J by 1 base, 2 bases remained unmatched. The CDR3 loop is CASSYFAGGTDTQYF. CDR3 nucleotides: TGTGCCAGCAGTTACTTTGCGGGGGGCACAGATACGCAGTATTTT.

The chain combines TRBV6-6 with TRBJ2-3; D possibly corresponds to TRBD2 (6 bases). The CDR3 totals 12 residues. Per germline, CDR1 MNHNY and CDR2 SVGAGI (reference sequence). V lost 5 bases and J lost 3, with 6 bases in between. The CDR3 region is CASSGGTDTQYF. The CDR3 nucleotides read TGTGCCAGCAGTGGGGGGACAGATACGCAGTATTTT.

The chain is built from TRBV5-4 and TRBJ2-5; D gene ambiguous. In germline, CDR1 is SGHNT, CDR2 YYREEE (reference sequence). Between the trimmed V and J ends, which lost 0 bases and 4 bases, there was a span of 7 bases. This CDR3 has 13 amino acids. The CDR3: CASSLVPVETQYF. As DNA, the CDR3 is TGTGCCAGCAGCTTGGTTCCAGTAGAGACCCAGTACTTC.

The chain is built from TRBV5-8 and TRBJ2-5; TRBD2 aligns across 16 bases. This CDR3 has 19 amino acids. The V gene's germline CDR1 is SGHTS and CDR2 YDEGEE. The V segment lost 4 bases and the J segment 0 bases; nucleotides outside the gene matches: 9. The CDR3 protein is CASSPSGTSGRAYQETQYF. The DNA for the CDR3 is TGTGCCAGCAGCCCCTCCGGGACTAGCGGGAGGGCGTACCAAGAGACCCAGTACTTC.

This rearrangement joins TRBV30 to TRBJ1-1; no firm D call. This CDR3 is built from 16 residues. The V gene's germline CDR1 is GTSNPN and CDR2 SVGIG (reference sequence). Trimming took 3 bases from V and 0 from J, leaving 17 bases between them. The CDR3 nucleotides are TGTGCCTGGAGAAGCAGGAAAGGAGGCATGAACACTGAAGCTTTCTTT. Its translation: CAWRSRKGGMNTEAFF.

This clone was recorded only once. The rearrangement links TRBV5-4 to TRBJ1-2; 9 bases are shared with TRBD1. CDR1 and CDR2 from the germline V gene are SGHNT and YYREEE (reference sequence). V gave up 5 bases and J gave up 2 bases; unmatched junction bases: 10. The length of the CDR3 is 16 residues. CDR3 loop: CASSPPPGTGNYGYTF. The CDR3 DNA sequence: TGTGCCAGCAGTCCCCCCCCCGGGACAGGGAACTATGGCTACACCTTC.

The chain links TRBV18 to TRBJ1-2; the match to TRBD1 covers 9 bases. V was pared by 2 bases and J by 5 bases, with 6 bases of the junction left unmatched. In germline, CDR1 is KGHSH, CDR2 LQKENI. This CDR3 region has 15 residues. The DNA of the CDR3 is TGTGCCAGCTCACCAGGGACAGGGTTCGGATATGGCTACACCTTC. Its protein product is CASSPGTGFGYGYTF. Looking up the rest from reference TRBV18 and TRBJ1-2 gives the full variable domain: NAGVMQNPRHLVRRRGQEARLRCSPMKGHSHVYWYRQLPEEGLKFMVYLQKENIIDESGMPKERFSAEFPKEGPSILRIQQVVRGDSAAYFCASSPGTGFGYGYTFGSGTRLTVV.

This clone has just a few counts. This CDR3 is also generated by other DNA sequences in the sample. This chain connects TRBV2 to TRBJ1-1; 9 nucleotides line up with TRBD1. Per the germline V gene, CDR1 is SNHLY and CDR2 is FYNNEI. The CDR3 spans 13 residues. V gave up 6 bases and J gave up 1 base; unmatched junction bases: 0. CDR3 region: CASRGQGNTEAFF. CDR3 in DNA: TGTGCCAGCAGGGGACAGGGGAACACTGAAGCTTTCTTT.

V is TRBV5-4 and J is TRBJ1-6; D may be TRBD1 (5 bases). CDR3 size: 14 residues. V was shortened by 2 bases and J by 10 bases, with 13 bases between the two germline ends. Germline assignment: CDR1 SGHNT and CDR2 YYREEE (reference sequence). The CDR3 sequence: CASSFEGARSPLHF. CDR3 DNA: TGTGCCAGCAGCTTTGAAGGGGCCCGATCACCCCTCCACTTT. Looking up the rest from reference TRBV5-4 and TRBJ1-6 gives the full variable domain: ETGVTQSPTHLIKTRGQQVTLRCSSQSGHNTVSWYQQALGQGPQFIFQYYREEENGRGNFPPRFSGLQFPNYSSELNVNALELDDSALYLCASSFEGARSPLHFGNGTRLTVT.

The chain combines TRBV25-1 with TRBJ2-3; 7 bases line up with TRBD2. The germline CDR1 and CDR2 sequences are MGHDK and SYGVNS. The CDR3 sequence is 15 residues long. V shed 2 bases, J shed 7 bases, and the junction held 9 bases outside the gene matches. CDR3: CASSEVGGRPNTQYF. CDR3 nucleotides: TGTGCCAGCAGTGAAGTGGGCGGGAGACCCAATACGCAGTATTTT.

The chain employs TRBV11-1 and TRBJ2-1; D is perhaps TRBD2 (6 bases). This CDR3 contains 15 residues. The germline V gene has CDR1 SGHAT and CDR2 FQDESV (reference sequence). V lost 6 bases and J 4 bases, leaving 16 bases between the germline ends. CDR3 sequence reads: CASSKGRGIYNEQFF. The CDR3 nucleotides read TGTGCCAGCAGTAAGGGACGGGGGATTTACAATGAGCAGTTCTTC.

The chain joins TRBV7-6 to TRBJ1-5; D not resolved. This CDR3 has 13 amino acids. Trimming left V 5 bases short and J 5 bases short, with 10 bases between. CDR1 is SGHVS, CDR2 FNYEAQ, per germline. Here the CDR3 DNA reads TGTGCCAGCAGCACCTCTAGAGATCAGCCCCAGCATTTT. Encoded protein: CASSTSRDQPQHF. Full variable domain (missing parts from reference TRBV7-6 and TRBJ1-5): GAGVSQSPRYKVTKRGQDVALRCDPISGHVSLYWYRQALGQGPEFLTYFNYEAQQDKSGLPNDRFSAERPEGSISTLTIQRTEQRDSAMYRCASSTSRDQPQHFGDGTRLSIL.

The gene calls are TRBV27 and TRBJ2-3; maybe TRBD1 (5 bases). Germline values: CDR1 MNHEY, CDR2 SMNVEV (reference sequence). V was clipped by 7 bases and J by 1 base, with 9 bases between them. The CDR3 is 13 amino acids. The chain's CDR3 is CASKTTGTDTQYF. CDR3 DNA sequence: TGTGCCAGCAAAACGACAGGCACAGATACGCAGTATTTT.

This chain joins TRBV7-2 and TRBJ1-3, with 7 positions matching TRBD1. The CDR3 is made up of 15 amino acids. Germline CDR1 SGHTA, CDR2 FQGNSA. Trimming took 3 bases from V and 0 from J; bases not matched to a gene: 2. CDR3 protein: CASSFGTASGNTIYF. The CDR3 DNA reads as TGTGCCAGCAGCTTTGGGACAGCCTCTGGAAACACCATATATTTT. The full variable domain, in which reference TRBV7-2 and TRBJ1-3 provide the parts outside the CDR3, is GAGVSQSPSNKVTEKGKDVELRCDPISGHTALYWYRQSLGQGLEFLIYFQGNSAPDKSGLPSDRFSAERTGGSVSTLTIQRTQQEDSAVYLCASSFGTASGNTIYFGEGSWLTVV.

This clone was detected only once. The chain joins TRBV4-2 to TRBJ1-2; 9 bases match TRBD1. Trimming cost V 8 bases and J 4 bases; bases outside gene matches: 8. Germline assignment: CDR1 LGHNA and CDR2 YNFKEQ. The CDR3 is made up of 14 amino acids. CDR3 DNA sequence: TGTGCCAGCCGACCGGGACAGGGTACCTATGGCTACACCTTC. Its translation: CASRPGQGTYGYTF.

The count of this clone is one. The chain is built from TRBV2 and TRBJ2-7; 7 bases are shared with TRBD2. The length of the CDR3 is 12 residues. Trimming removed 6 bases from V and 5 bases from J; junction bases left unmatched: 4. Germline V lookup: CDR1 SNHLY, CDR2 FYNNEI. The CDR3 nucleotides read TGTGCCAGCAGGACTAGCTGGGACGAGCAGTACTTC. Its translation: CASRTSWDEQYF.

V and J are TRBV2 and TRBJ1-1, with D uncertain. V lost 6 bases and J lost 5, with 16 bases in between. This CDR3 region has 14 residues. In germline, CDR1 is SNHLY, CDR2 FYNNEI. CDR3: CASRTEGGWTEAFF. The CDR3 DNA follows: TGTGCCAGCAGGACCGAGGGAGGGTGGACTGAAGCTTTCTTT. Full variable domain (missing parts from reference TRBV2 and TRBJ1-1): EPEVTQTPSHQVTQMGQEVILRCVPISNHLYFYWYRQILGQKVEFLVSFYNNEISEKSEIFDDQFSVERPDGSNFTLKIRSTKLEDSAMYFCASRTEGGWTEAFFGQGTRLTVV.

This clone showed up just once. V and J are TRBV18 and TRBJ1-2; D is undetermined. This CDR3 region has 13 residues. Trimming cost V 6 bases and J 4 bases, with 12 bases left between them. Looked up from germline, CDR1 is KGHSH and CDR2 is LQKENI. The CDR3 spells CASSPDTSYGYTF. The CDR3 nucleotides are TGTGCCAGCTCTCCCGACACCTCCTATGGCTACACCTTC. The full variable domain, with the rest looked up from reference TRBV18 and TRBJ1-2, is NAGVMQNPRHLVRRRGQEARLRCSPMKGHSHVYWYRQLPEEGLKFMVYLQKENIIDESGMPKERFSAEFPKEGPSILRIQQVVRGDSAAYFCASSPDTSYGYTFGSGTRLTVV.

The chain recombines TRBV7-2 with TRBJ2-4; TRBD1 is a possible D gene (5 bases). CDR3 length: 16 residues. CDR1 and CDR2 (germline): SGHTA, FQGNSA. The V end lost 2 bases, the J end lost 4 bases, and 15 bases lay between the germline ends. DNA for the CDR3: TGTGCCAGCAGCTTACCCAGGGCCTACGGAAAAAACATTCAGTACTTC. Protein: CASSLPRAYGKNIQYF.

The gene calls are TRBV29-1 and TRBJ2-3; 10 bases are a match to TRBD2. The CDR3 contains 15 residues. J was trimmed by 1 base and V by 6 bases; bases with no gene match: 7. From germline, CDR1 is SQVTM and CDR2 ANQGSEA. CDR3 amino acids: CSVSRGTSGTDTQYF. The CDR3 nucleotides are TGCAGCGTGTCCCGGGGGACTAGCGGCACAGATACGCAGTATTTT.

The chain has TRBV28 and TRBJ1-4; D is possibly TRBD1 (5 bases). The V end lost 6 bases, the J end lost 4 bases, and 15 bases lay between the germline ends. The length of the CDR3 is 15 residues. Germline lookup yields CDR1 MDHEN and CDR2 SYDVKM. The CDR3 loop is CASRPSDKHNEKLFF. In DNA, the CDR3 is TGTGCCAGCAGACCCTCGGACAAGCATAATGAAAAACTGTTTTTT.

This chain links TRBV4-1 with TRBJ1-5; possibly TRBD1 for D (6 bases). This CDR3 has 17 amino acids. CDR1 and CDR2 from the germline V gene are MGHRA and YSYEKL. Trimming took off 4 bases at V and 4 bases at J, with 20 bases between the two ends. The DNA for the CDR3 is TGCGCCAGCAGCCGAGACCCCCCGGGACAAAGAAATCAGCCCCAGCATTTT. Its protein product is CASSRDPPGQRNQPQHF.

The gene calls are TRBV28 and TRBJ2-3, with D perhaps matching TRBD1 (6 bases). The length of the CDR3 is 14 residues. CDR1 and CDR2 (germline): MDHEN, SYDVKM. Deletions cut 4 bases from V and 5 bases from J, with 13 bases between. CDR3 coding DNA: TGTGCCAGCAGTTCACAGGGTGAAGGAGATACGCAGTATTTT. Amino acid sequence: CASSSQGEGDTQYF.